This paragraph reports one T cell receptor (beta chain). There are many counts of this clonotype. Its antigen is still unknown. No much larger clonotype is one base removed from it; base qualities were not supplied. Starting from approximately 500 ng total RNA, TCRbeta-specific cDNA was produced by reverse transcription with a constant-region primer and ProtoScript II reverse transcriptase. Three nested multiplex PCR rounds, following a slightly modified ARM-PCR procedure, were used to build the TCRbeta libraries. Multiplex TRBV1-TRBV30 forward primers and a Cbeta reverse primer were used in the first two PCR rounds, each of which was run for roughly 9 cycles. A final 25-cycle PCR with Deep VentR polymerase added sample barcodes and Illumina adapters. Before sequencing, amplicons between 200 and 500 bp were purified from gel using a QIAquick gel extraction kit. TCRbeta amplicons were sequenced on an Illumina HiSeq 2500 with 250-bp paired-end reads. The authors' analysis ran thus. To recover full CDR3 sequences, reads were quality-trimmed using Trimmomatic v0.33 and paired reads were then merged using FLASH v1.2.11. MiGEC v1.2.1b assigned V, D and J germline segments to the rearranged TCRbeta sequences. VDJtools v1.0.0 computed clonotype statistics and Shannon-Wiener diversity indices. Except for diversity analysis, only each sample's 250 most abundant clonotypes were used in subsequent analyses to reduce sampling bias. Clones were called with MiXCR by TCRdb after fastp trimmed the public reads at Q25, and only in-frame beta chains were retained. Identical CDR3 proteins give one entry, which carries the most common genes and DNA. TCRdb assigned the V and J calls; the authors' analysis was not used. The sample table shows approximately 100,000 distinct CDR3 sequences, and under 70% are seen once. Roughly 12% of the sample comes from the top ten.

The data derive from a study of tumor-infiltrating lymphocytes in primary liver carcinoma (dated by TCRdb to the late 2010s). Concerning the study at large: Of the five patients (three men and two women, aged 30 to 69 years), four had hepatocellular carcinoma and one had combined HCC and intrahepatic cholangiocarcinoma. The tumors of the five patients were staged as T1-T3 N0M0, with maximum diameters ranging from roughly 4.2 to 10 cm. Samples yielded roughly 3.5 to 7.13 million productive TCRbeta reads; read depth did not differ significantly between tissue types. Across five regions of each liver tumor, along with adjacent normal tissue and blood, the study brought together TCRbeta repertoire sequencing, expression microarrays and whole-exome sequencing. A total of 35 or so specimens from 5 patients, comprising some 25 tumor regions, 5 adjacent noncancerous liver tissues and 5 peripheral blood samples, were covered by TCRbeta repertoire sequencing. The 25 to 30 tumor region samples were profiled with Agilent mRNA microarrays so that TCRbeta repertoire diversity could be related to the local molecular phenotype. Technical replicate repertoires showed high reproducibility, with mean shared-clone rates roughly 0.87 and correlation coefficients above 0.95.

General conclusions and limits of the study: Pairs of tumor regions showed greater repertoire overlap (mean about 36%) than tumor-adjacent pairs (roughly 17%) or tumor-blood pairs (approximately 15%), which is consistent with antigen-driven expansion. Because the samples were bulk and unsorted, CD4+ and CD8+ T cell repertoires could not be compared. The top 250 clones made up a significantly larger repertoire fraction in tumors than in blood (p = 0.039). Only the TCR beta chain was sequenced, so true repertoire diversity is likely underestimated because unpaired alpha chains were not captured. Only four or five patients were included in the study, and the authors note that the findings should be validated in a larger study. Just about 7-25% of top clones turned up in all five regions of a tumor, which suggests spatial heterogeneity among tumor-infiltrating T cells.

Total RNA and DNA were co-extracted without cell sorting from around 20-30 mg of bulk tissue using the AllPrep DNA/RNA mini kit. Five patients with histopathologically diagnosed primary liver carcinoma underwent surgical resection in China between November 2015 and March 2016. At the time of sampling, the patients had chronic HBV infection and had not received any treatment. Five spatially separated regions were sampled from each tumor: the superior, inferior, left-lateral and right-lateral poles, plus the tumor centre. According to histology, viable tumor cells made up more than 80% of every tumor sample. Pieces of fresh tumor and adjacent tissue were cut in half, with one half kept in RNAlater at -80 degrees C and the other half sent for histology. Germline trimming amounts to 0 bases on V and 6 bases on J, with 5 as the count of junction bases outside the gene matches. Including cysteine and phenylalanine, the CDR3 has 15 amino acids. The kept DNA is CDR3 alone, 45 bases in frame from the first base.

The sample was liver tumor tissue from sampling region 2. The cell subset or site label of this sample denotes: tumor region T2, inferior pole. The chain is encoded by TRBV12-3 or TRBV12-4 joined to TRBJ2-1; 7 bases in between match TRBD2. The clonotype originates from a woman aged 55-75 years with primary liver carcinoma and hepatitis B virus infection. This receptor carries the CDR3 CASSLARELVNEQFF. At the DNA level, the sequence is TGTGCCAGCAGTTTAGCGCGGGAGTTAGTCAATGAGCAGTTCTTC.